This TCR beta chain was observed in a study of blood T cell repertoires in COVID-19. The CDR3 contains 19 residues. Authors' data handling: Amplification of reference gene primers provided the estimated nucleated cell counts. Data came from immunoSEQ multiplex PCR; TCRdb stores just in-frame clones and leaves some out. That table gives V, J and clone size, and the DNA gave D and trimming. The sample carries hundreds of thousands of clones, 75% to 85% recorded once. The J gene is TRBJ1-1, the V gene TRBV21-1; TRBD1, the table's D call, lacks a check against the DNA. TRBV21-1 constitutes a pseudogene. What was sequenced was peripheral blood. This TCR derives from a woman in her twenties or thirties with COVID-19, enrolled during active disease. DNA of the CDR3: TGTGCCAGCAGCAAACTACCCCTTAACAGGGACCAGAGGGACACTGAAGCTTTCTTT. It codes for CASSKLPLNRDQRDTEAFF.